This T cell receptor (beta chain) derives from a study of blood T cell repertoires in COVID-19. Study information: The origin of the acute and convalescent COVID-19 samples was the United States, Italy and Spain.

Libraries were prepared by immunoSEQ multiplex PCR; TCRdb keeps only in-frame clonotypes and omits some of them. The sample has around 97,000 clones; approximately 80% are singletons. The CDR3 loop spans 16 amino acids. V gave up 4 bases and J gave up 4 bases, with 19 bases separating them. In germline, CDR1 is LGHNA, CDR2 YNFKEQ. This sequence was found in a man aged 70-80 years with acute or convalescent COVID-19. Source material: peripheral blood. The rearrangement links TRBV4-2 to TRBJ2-5; D gene ambiguous. CDR3 sequence reads: CASSPEAKQSGETQYF. The CDR3 region has the DNA TGTGCCAGCAGCCCTGAAGCCAAGCAAAGTGGAGAGACCCAGTACTTC.